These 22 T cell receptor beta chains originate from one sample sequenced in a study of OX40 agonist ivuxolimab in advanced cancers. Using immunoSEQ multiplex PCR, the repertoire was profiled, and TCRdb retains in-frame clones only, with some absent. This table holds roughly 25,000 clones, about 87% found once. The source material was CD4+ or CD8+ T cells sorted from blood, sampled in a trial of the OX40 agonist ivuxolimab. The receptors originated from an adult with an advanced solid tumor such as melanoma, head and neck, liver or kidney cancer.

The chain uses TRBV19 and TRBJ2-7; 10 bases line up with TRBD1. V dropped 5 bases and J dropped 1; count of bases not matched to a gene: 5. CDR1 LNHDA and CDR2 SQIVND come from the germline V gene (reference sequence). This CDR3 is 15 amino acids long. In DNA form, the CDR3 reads TGTGCCAGTAGTTTGGGACAGGGGATTTCCTACGAGCAGTACTTC. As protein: CASSLGQGISYEQYF.

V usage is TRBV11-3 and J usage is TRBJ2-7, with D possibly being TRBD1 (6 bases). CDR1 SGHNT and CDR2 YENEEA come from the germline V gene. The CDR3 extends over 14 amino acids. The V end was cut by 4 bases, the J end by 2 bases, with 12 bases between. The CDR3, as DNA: TGTGCCAGCAGCTATTTGGACAGTCCCTACGAGCAGTACTTC. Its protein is CASSYLDSPYEQYF.

The CDR3 is CASSQPRGGETQYF. The CDR3, as DNA: TGCGCCAGCAGCCAACCCCGGGGGGGAGAGACCCAGTACTTC. V usage is TRBV4-1 and J usage is TRBJ2-5; 8 bases match TRBD2. Germline V gene lookup returns CDR1 MGHRA and CDR2 YSYEKL. There are 14 residues in the CDR3. V shed 2 bases and J 4 bases; nucleotides not matched to a gene: 3.

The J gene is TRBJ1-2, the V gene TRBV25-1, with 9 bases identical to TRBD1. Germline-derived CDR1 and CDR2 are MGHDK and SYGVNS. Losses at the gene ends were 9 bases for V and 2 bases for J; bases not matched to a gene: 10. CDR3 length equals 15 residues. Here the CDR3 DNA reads TGTGCCAGTTTCAAAGGGGGACAGGGCAACTATGGCTACACCTTC. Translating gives CASFKGGQGNYGYTF.

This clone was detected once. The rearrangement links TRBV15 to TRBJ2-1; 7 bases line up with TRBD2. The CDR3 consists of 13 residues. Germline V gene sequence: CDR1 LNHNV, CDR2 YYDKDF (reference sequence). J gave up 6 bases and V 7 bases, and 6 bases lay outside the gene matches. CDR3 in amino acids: CATNQRDSNEQFF. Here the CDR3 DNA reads TGTGCCACCAACCAGCGGGATAGCAATGAGCAGTTCTTC.

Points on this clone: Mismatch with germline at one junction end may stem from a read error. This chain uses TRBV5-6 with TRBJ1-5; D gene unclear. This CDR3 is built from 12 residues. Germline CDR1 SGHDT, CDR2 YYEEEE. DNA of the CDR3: TGTGCCAGCAGCTTGGGTGGAGGGCGGCTCTATTTT. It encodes CASSLGGGRLYF. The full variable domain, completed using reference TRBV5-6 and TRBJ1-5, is DAGVTQSPTHLIKTRGQQVTLRCSPKSGHDTVSWYQQALGQGPQFIFQYYEEEERQRGNFPDRFSGHQFPNYSSELNVNALLLGDSALYLCASSLGGGRLYFGDGTRLSIL.

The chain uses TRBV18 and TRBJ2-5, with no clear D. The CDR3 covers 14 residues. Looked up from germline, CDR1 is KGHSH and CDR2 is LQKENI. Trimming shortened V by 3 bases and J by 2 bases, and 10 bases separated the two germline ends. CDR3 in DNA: TGTGCCAGCTCACCGGGAAGCCTTCAAGAGACCCAGTACTTC. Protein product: CASSPGSLQETQYF.

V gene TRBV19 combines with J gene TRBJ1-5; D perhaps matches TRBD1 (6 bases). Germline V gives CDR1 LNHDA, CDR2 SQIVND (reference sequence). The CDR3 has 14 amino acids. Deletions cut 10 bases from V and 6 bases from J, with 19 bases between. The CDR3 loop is CATDHLGAGQPQHF. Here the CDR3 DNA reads TGTGCCACCGACCACCTGGGGGCTGGTCAGCCCCAGCATTTT.

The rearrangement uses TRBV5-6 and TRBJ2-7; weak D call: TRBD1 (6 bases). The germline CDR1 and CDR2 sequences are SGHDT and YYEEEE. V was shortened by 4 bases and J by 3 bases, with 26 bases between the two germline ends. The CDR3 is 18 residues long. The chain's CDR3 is CASSPEYTGKESFYEQYF. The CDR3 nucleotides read TGTGCCAGCAGCCCTGAGTATACAGGGAAAGAGAGCTTCTACGAGCAGTACTTC.

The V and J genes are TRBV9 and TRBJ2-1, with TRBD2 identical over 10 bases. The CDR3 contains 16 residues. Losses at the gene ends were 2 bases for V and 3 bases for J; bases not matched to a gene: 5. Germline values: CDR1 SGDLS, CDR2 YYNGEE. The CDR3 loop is CASSVASGSGYNEQFF. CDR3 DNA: TGTGCCAGCAGCGTGGCTAGCGGGAGCGGCTACAATGAGCAGTTCTTC.

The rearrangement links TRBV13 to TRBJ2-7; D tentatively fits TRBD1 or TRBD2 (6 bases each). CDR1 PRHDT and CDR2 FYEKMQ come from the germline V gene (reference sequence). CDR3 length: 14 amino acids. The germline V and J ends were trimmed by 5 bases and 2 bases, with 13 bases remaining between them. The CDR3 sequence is CASSAQGTAYEQYF. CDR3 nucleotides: TGTGCCAGCAGCGCCCAGGGGACTGCCTACGAGCAGTACTTC.

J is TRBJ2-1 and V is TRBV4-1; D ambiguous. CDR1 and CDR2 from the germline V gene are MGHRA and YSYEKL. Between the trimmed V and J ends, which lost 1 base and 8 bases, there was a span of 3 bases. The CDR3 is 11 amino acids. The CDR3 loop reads CASSQAYEQFF. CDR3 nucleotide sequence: TGCGCCAGCAGCCAAGCGTATGAGCAGTTCTTC.

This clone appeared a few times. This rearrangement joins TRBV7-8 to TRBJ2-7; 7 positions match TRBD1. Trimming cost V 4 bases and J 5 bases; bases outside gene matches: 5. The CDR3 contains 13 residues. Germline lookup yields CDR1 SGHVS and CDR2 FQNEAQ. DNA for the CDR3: TGTGCCAGCAGCTACGCAGGGGGACACGAGCAGTACTTC. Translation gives CASSYAGGHEQYF.

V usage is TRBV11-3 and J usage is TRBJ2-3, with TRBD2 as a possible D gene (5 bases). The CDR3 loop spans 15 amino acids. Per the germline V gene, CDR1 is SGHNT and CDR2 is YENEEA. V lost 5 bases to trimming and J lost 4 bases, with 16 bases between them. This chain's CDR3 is CASSVGLLEPDTQYF. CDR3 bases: TGTGCCAGCAGCGTCGGACTCCTGGAACCAGATACGCAGTATTTT.

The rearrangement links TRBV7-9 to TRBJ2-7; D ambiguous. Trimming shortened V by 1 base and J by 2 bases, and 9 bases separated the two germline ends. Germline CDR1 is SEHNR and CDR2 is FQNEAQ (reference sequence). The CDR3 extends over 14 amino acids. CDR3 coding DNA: TGTGCCAGCAGCTTAGTTCGGTTTCCCTACGAGCAGTACTTC. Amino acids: CASSLVRFPYEQYF.

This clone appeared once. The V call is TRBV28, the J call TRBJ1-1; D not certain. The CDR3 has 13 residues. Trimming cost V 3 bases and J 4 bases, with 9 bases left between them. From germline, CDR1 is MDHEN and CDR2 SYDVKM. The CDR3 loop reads CASSLNLGTEAFF. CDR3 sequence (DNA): TGTGCCAGCAGTTTGAATCTCGGCACTGAAGCTTTCTTT.

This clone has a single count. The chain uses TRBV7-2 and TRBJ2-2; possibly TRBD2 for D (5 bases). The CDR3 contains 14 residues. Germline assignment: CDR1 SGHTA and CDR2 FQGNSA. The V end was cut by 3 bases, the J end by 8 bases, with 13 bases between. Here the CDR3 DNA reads TGTGCCAGCAGCTTCATCCTAGCTTCGGGGGAGCTGTTTTTT. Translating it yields CASSFILASGELFF.

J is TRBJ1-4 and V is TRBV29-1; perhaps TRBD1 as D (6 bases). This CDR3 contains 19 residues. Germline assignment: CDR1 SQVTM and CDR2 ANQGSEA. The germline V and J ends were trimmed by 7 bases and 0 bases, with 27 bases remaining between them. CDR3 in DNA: TGCAGCGAGCTCACCCCCGGGACATCGTTCTTCCCAACTAATGAAAAACTGTTTTTT. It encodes CSELTPGTSFFPTNEKLFF.

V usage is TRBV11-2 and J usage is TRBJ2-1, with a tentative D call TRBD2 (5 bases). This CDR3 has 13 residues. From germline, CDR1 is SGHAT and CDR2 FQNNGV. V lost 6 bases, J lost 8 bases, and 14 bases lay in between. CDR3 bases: TGTGCCAGCAGACTAGAGCTCGGTTATGAGCAGTTCTTC. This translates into CASRLELGYEQFF.

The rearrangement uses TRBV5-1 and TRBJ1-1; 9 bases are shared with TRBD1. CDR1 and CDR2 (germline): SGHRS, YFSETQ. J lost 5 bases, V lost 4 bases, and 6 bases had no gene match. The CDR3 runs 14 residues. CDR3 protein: CASSMRQGGTEAFF. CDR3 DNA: TGCGCCAGCAGCATGCGACAGGGGGGGACTGAAGCTTTCTTT.

CDR3 sequence: CASSFRGDRPTYEQYF. In nucleotides, the CDR3 is TGCGCCAGCAGCTTTCGGGGCGACAGACCCACCTACGAGCAGTACTTC. This chain links TRBV5-1 with TRBJ2-7; the D call may be TRBD1 or TRBD2 (5 bases each). Germline CDR1 is SGHRS and CDR2 is YFSETQ. V dropped 2 bases and J dropped 2 bases, with 17 bases sitting between them. This CDR3 contains 16 residues.

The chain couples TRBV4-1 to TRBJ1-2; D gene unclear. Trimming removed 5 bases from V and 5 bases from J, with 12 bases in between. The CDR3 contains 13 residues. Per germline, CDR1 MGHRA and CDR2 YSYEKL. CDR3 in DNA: TGCGCCAGCAGCGACGTATCCGGGTATGGCTACACCTTC. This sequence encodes CASSDVSGYGYTF.